The sequence of this TCR beta chain was determined in a study of T cell repertoires in cytomegalovirus infection. The CDR3 extends over 13 amino acids. Germline V gene sequence: CDR1 MNHNS, CDR2 SASEGT. V was pared by 5 bases and J by 2 bases, with 9 bases between. Via MiXCR, TCRdb re-called the reads, giving one row per CDR3 protein. The sample records approximately 120,000 distinct CDR3 sequences, roughly 30% being singletons. For this clonotype: What it binds is not known.

The genes are TRBV6-1 and TRBJ1-2, with unresolved D. The sequences come from CD8+ T cells from cultured PBMCs, collected from culture after CMV antigen stimulation. The TCR originated in a human donor in good health (CMV status not recorded). Some clones in this sample may be carry-over from other donors' samples. The CDR3 loop is CASSSEPNYGYTF. CDR3 nucleotides: TGTGCCAGCAGTTCTGAACCCAACTATGGCTACACCTTC.